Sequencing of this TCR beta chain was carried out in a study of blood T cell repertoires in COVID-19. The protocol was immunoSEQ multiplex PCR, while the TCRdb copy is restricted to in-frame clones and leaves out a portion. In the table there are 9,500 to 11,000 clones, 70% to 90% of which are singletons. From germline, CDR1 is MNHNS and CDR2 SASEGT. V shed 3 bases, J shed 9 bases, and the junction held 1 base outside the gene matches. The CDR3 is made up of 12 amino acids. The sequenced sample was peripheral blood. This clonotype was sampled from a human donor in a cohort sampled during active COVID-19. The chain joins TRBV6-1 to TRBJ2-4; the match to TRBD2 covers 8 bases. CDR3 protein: CASSDREGIQYF. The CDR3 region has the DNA TGTGCCAGCAGTGACCGGGAGGGCATTCAGTACTTC.